The 4 T cell receptor beta chains presented below share a single source sample, sequenced in a study of blood T cell repertoires in COVID-19. TCRdb's copy holds only in-frame clones and misses some; the assay was immunoSEQ multiplex PCR. The sample holds some 300,000 clones; 88% are singletons and the top ten take approximately 2%. The sample taken for sequencing was PBMCs or T cells enriched from blood (not recorded which). These receptor sequences come from a woman aged 60-75 years in a cohort exposed to, infected with or recovered from COVID-19 (not recorded which).

The V call is TRBV30, the J call TRBJ1-2; unclear D gene. V was clipped by 4 bases and J by 0 bases, with 15 bases between them. The CDR3 has 15 residues. Germline V gene sequence: CDR1 GTSNPN, CDR2 SVGIG (reference sequence). The CDR3 sequence is CAWNRNDGANYGYTF. The CDR3 DNA is TGTGCCTGGAATCGGAACGACGGGGCTAACTATGGCTACACCTTC.

This rearrangement joins TRBV5-1 to TRBJ2-7; D remains unclear. Trimming pared 0 bases from V and 4 bases from J, leaving 8 bases between. CDR1 is SGHRS and CDR2 is YFSETQ in the germline V gene. The CDR3 consists of 13 residues. This CDR3 is CASSLDRVYEQYF. CDR3 DNA: TGCGCCAGCAGCTTGGATCGGGTATACGAGCAGTACTTC.

This rearrangement joins TRBV25-1 to TRBJ2-5; TRBD2 agrees at 9 bases. Losses at the gene ends were 6 bases for V and 9 bases for J; bases not matched to a gene: 14. This CDR3 region has 15 residues. Per germline, CDR1 MGHDK and CDR2 SYGVNS. CDR3 region: CASSTTTPRLAAQYF. The DNA for the CDR3 is TGTGCCAGCAGCACCACCACCCCTCGACTAGCGGCCCAGTACTTC. Variable domain in full (rest from reference TRBV25-1 and TRBJ2-5): EADIYQTPRYLVIGTGKKITLECSQTMGHDKMYWYQQDPGMELHLIHYSYGVNSTEKGDLSSESTVSRIRTEHFPLTLESARPSHTSQYLCASSTTTPRLAAQYFGPGTRLLVL.

The V and J genes are TRBV30 and TRBJ1-1, with D maybe TRBD1 (6 bases). Germline V gene data show CDR1 as GTSNPN and CDR2 as SVGIG (reference sequence). The CDR3 length is 13 residues. Trimming took off 7 bases at V and 2 bases at J, with 14 bases between the two ends. DNA of the CDR3: TGTGCCTCCTGGGGGGGCAGAAACACTGAAGCTTTCTTT. It translates to CASWGGRNTEAFF.